This T cell receptor (beta chain) comes out of a study of T-cell reconstitution after alpha-beta-depleted transplantation in children. This clonotype was observed at least ten times. Unique molecular identifiers were incorporated during preparation of the TCRbeta library. TCRdb re-called the PCR reads through MiXCR, storing one row per CDR3 protein. The data contain approximately 200,000 distinct CDR3 sequences, approximately 6% of them singletons. This specimen was PBMCs, taken before TCRalphabeta/CD19-depleted stem cell transplant. The sequence was collected from a girl less than two years old with combined immunodeficiency, due to receive a stem cell transplant.

CDR3 sequence (DNA): TGCAGTGCCCGCCCGGCGGCTAGCGGTTACGAGCAGTACTTC. Protein: CSARPAASGYEQYF. The chain recombines TRBV20-1 with TRBJ2-7, with 7 bases matching TRBD2. Germline V CDR1 and CDR2: DFQATT, SNEGSKA (reference sequence). This CDR3 comprises 14 residues. With V trimmed by 6 bases and J by 4 bases, 12 bases remained unmatched.